This T cell receptor (beta chain) was identified during a study of cytomegalovirus exposure and HLA in healthy donors. Amplification used 60 Vbeta primers and 13 Jbeta primers. Here immunoSEQ multiplex PCR was the method, and the copy in TCRdb shows in-frame clones only, minus some. Found here are 150,000 to 200,000 clones, around 74% of them singletons; the top ten hold 2.5% to 3.5%. Germline assignment: CDR1 SGHTA and CDR2 FQGNSA. The ends lost 1 base at V and 0 bases at J; junction bases unmatched: 3. This CDR3 has 15 residues. The rearrangement uses TRBV7-2 and TRBJ2-7; 7 bases agree with TRBD1. Sequencing used PBMCs. The sequence derives from a female donor in good health and CMV-seronegative. CDR3 bases: TGTGCCAGCAGCTTAGAGGGGGCGGTCTCCTACGAGCAGTACTTC. Translation gives CASSLEGAVSYEQYF.